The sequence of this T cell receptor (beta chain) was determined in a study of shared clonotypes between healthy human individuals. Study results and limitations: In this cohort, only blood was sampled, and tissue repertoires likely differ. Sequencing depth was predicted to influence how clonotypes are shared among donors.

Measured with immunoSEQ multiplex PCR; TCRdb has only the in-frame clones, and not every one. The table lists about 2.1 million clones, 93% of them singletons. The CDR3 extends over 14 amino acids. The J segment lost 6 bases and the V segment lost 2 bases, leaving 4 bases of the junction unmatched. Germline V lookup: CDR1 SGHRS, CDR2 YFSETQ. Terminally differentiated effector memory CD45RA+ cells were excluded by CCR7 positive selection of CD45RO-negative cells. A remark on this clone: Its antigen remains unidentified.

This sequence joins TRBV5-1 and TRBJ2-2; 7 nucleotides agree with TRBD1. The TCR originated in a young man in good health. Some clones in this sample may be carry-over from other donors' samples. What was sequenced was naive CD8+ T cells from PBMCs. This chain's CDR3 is CASSLYRGPGELFF. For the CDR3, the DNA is TGCGCCAGCAGCTTATACAGGGGTCCCGGGGAGCTGTTTTTT.